A single T cell receptor beta chain is shown here with its context. As yet, its antigen is unknown. Per the germline V gene, CDR1 is GTSNPN and CDR2 is SVGIG (reference sequence). V gave up 5 bases and J gave up 5 bases; unmatched junction bases: 8. The CDR3 runs 13 residues. The data derive from a study of shared clonotypes between healthy human individuals. Study-wide background: Plates per donor: three CD4 naive, three CD4 memory, two CD8 naive, one CD8 memory.

TCRdb's table, derived via immunoSEQ multiplex PCR, lists solely in-frame clones and lacks some. The data show some 2,000,000 clones, with 85% to 95% seen just once and approximately 1.2% held by the top ten. Broader study findings: Sorted-subset sequencing, rarefaction showed, was incomplete despite large depth.

CD45RO-negative CD8 cells positively selected for CCR7 made up the naive population, which excluded terminally differentiated effector memory CD45RA+ cells. Sequenced material: naive CD8+ T cells sorted from blood. The clonotype originates from a man between 18 and 29 years old in good health. The chain recombines TRBV30 with TRBJ2-5; 7 nucleotides line up with TRBD2. The DNA for the CDR3 is TGTGCCTGGGGGAGGGAGTCATCGGAGACCCAGTACTTC. It encodes CAWGRESSETQYF.